Sequencing of this TCR beta chain was carried out in a study of control samples from healthy donors and cancer patients. CDR1 and CDR2 (germline): MDHEN, SYDVKM. This CDR3 region has 14 residues. Trimming shortened V by 6 bases and J by 0 bases, and 9 bases separated the two germline ends. This clone was seen just once. Only in-frame clones appear in the TCRdb table, and some are missing; sequencing was by immunoSEQ multiplex PCR. The sample yields 80,000 or so clones, around nine tenths seen once. The TCR comes from a man between 50 and 59 years old in good health. The chain recombines TRBV28 with TRBJ1-5; no clear D gene. What was sequenced was blood. This CDR3 is CASRRLYSNQPQHF. The CDR3, as DNA: TGTGCCAGCAGGCGTTTATATAGCAATCAGCCCCAGCATTTT.